These T cell receptor beta chains were read from a single sample in a study of TIL therapy for anti-PD-1-resistant metastatic lung cancer. Produced via immunoSEQ multiplex PCR; TCRdb's table is partial and in-frame only. Found here are approximately 50,000 clones, 70% to 85% of them singletons; the top ten hold less than 15%. The specimen was blood, collected at baseline. All receptors come from a man in his 70s with non-small cell lung cancer. Each CDR3 is given with its conserved first and last residue. Fields, in order: CDR3 length, clone size, D gene, J gene, V gene, CDR3 protein, CDR3 DNA. A D gene is named only where the DNA matches it firmly. Clone size is given for some rows only: seen once, a few or many times, or a class if the clone is expanded.

>15|NA|TRBD1|TRBJ1-5|TRBV9
CASSSPDRGNQPQHF
TGTGCCAGCAGCTCCCCGGACAGGGGGAATCAGCCCCAGCATTTT
>12|NA|NA|TRBJ1-3|TRBV10-3
CAISGSGNTIYF
TGTGCCATCAGTGGCTCTGGAAACACCATATATTTT
>11|NA|NA|TRBJ1-1|TRBV7-9
CASSLKSEAFF
TGTGCCAGCAGCTTAAAATCTGAAGCTTTCTTT
>15|NA|NA|TRBJ2-1|TRBV6-1
CASRPGLSVQGEQFF
TGTGCCAGCAGGCCGGGACTCTCTGTTCAGGGTGAGCAGTTCTTC
>11|NA|NA|TRBJ2-7|TRBV6-1
CASNEEGEQYF
TGTGCCAGCAACGAGGAGGGCGAGCAGTACTTC
>13|NA|NA|TRBJ2-3|TRBV18
CASSPRLTDTQYF
TGTGCCAGCTCACCGCGGCTAACCGATACGCAGTATTTT
>17|NA|TRBD1|TRBJ1-5|TRBV19
CASSPEQGIELGQPQHF
TGTGCCAGTAGTCCGGAACAGGGGATAGAGTTGGGTCAGCCCCAGCATTTT
>14|NA|NA|TRBJ1-5|TRBV21-1
CASNHGQGYQPQHF
TGTGCCAGCAACCATGGACAGGGCTATCAGCCCCAGCATTTT
>15|NA|TRBD1|TRBJ2-1|TRBV9
CASSGGQGSYNEQFF
TGTGCCAGCAGCGGGGGACAGGGCTCCTACAATGAGCAGTTCTTC
>16|few|TRBD2|TRBJ2-1|TRBV7-3
CASSLTGSGARIEQFF
TGTGCCAGCAGCTTGACGGGAAGCGGGGCCCGTATCGAGCAGTTCTTC
>14|once|NA|TRBJ2-7|TRBV7-5
CARASGGETYEQYF
TGTGCCAGAGCGTCGGGGGGCGAAACCTACGAGCAGTACTTC
>16|NA|NA|TRBJ2-2|TRBV7-9
CASSLRPGANTGELFF
TGTGCCAGCAGCTTACGGCCGGGAGCGAACACCGGGGAGCTGTTTTTT
>14|NA|NA|TRBJ2-5|TRBV27
CASSPLVAEETQYF
TGTGCCAGCAGTCCCCTCGTCGCCGAGGAGACCCAGTACTTC
>13|few|NA|TRBJ2-7|TRBV10-3
CAISVDNSYEQYF
TGTGCCATCAGTGTAGACAACTCCTACGAGCAGTACTTC
>14|NA|NA|TRBJ2-2|TRBV7-6
CASSLAFGNGELFF
TGTGCCAGCAGCTTAGCATTTGGTAACGGGGAGCTGTTTTTT
>13|NA|NA|TRBJ1-2|TRBV28
CASSIQGYYGYTF
TGTGCCAGCAGCATACAGGGTTATTATGGCTACACCTTC
>14|NA|NA|TRBJ2-7|TRBV10-3
CAISDGDPRYEQYF
TGTGCCATCAGTGATGGAGACCCTCGCTACGAGCAGTACTTC
>12|NA|NA|TRBJ2-5|TRBV19
CASSGDRETQYF
TGTGCCAGTAGCGGAGACAGAGAGACCCAGTACTTC
>13|NA|TRBD1|TRBJ2-3|TRBV28
CASIGQGRDTQYF
TGTGCCAGCATAGGACAGGGAAGAGATACGCAGTATTTT
>15|NA|NA|TRBJ2-1|TRBV9
CASSVEGSRNNEQFF
TGTGCCAGCAGCGTAGAGGGTAGCCGAAACAATGAGCAGTTCTTC
>13|NA|NA|TRBJ2-7|TRBV7-2
CASARDKQYEQYF
TGTGCCAGCGCGCGGGACAAACAGTACGAGCAGTACTTC
>9|NA|NA|TRBJ1-4|TRBV6-4
CALGEKLFF
TGTGCCCTCGGGGAAAAACTGTTTTTT
>17|NA|TRBD2|TRBJ2-1|TRBV19
CASSIDRGAGLSGEQFF
TGTGCCAGTAGTATAGATCGGGGAGCGGGACTATCAGGTGAGCAGTTCTTC
>18|NA|NA|TRBJ2-3|TRBV27
CASSLYPPRVGLPDTQYF
TGTGCCAGCAGTTTATATCCCCCCCGAGTAGGATTGCCAGATACGCAGTATTTT
>17|NA|TRBD2|TRBJ2-1|TRBV7-9
CASSSPRRGVVSNEQFF
TGTGCCAGCAGCTCCCCCCGGCGGGGGGTCGTTAGCAATGAGCAGTTCTTC
>17|few|TRBD2|TRBJ2-7|TRBV4-1
CASSQPGLAGDNGEQYF
TGCGCCAGCAGCCAACCGGGACTAGCGGGAGACAATGGCGAGCAGTACTTC
>15|NA|TRBD2|TRBJ2-3|TRBV6-1
CASRPGLAGMDTQYF
TGTGCCAGCAGACCCGGACTAGCGGGAATGGATACGCAGTATTTT
>13|NA|TRBD1|TRBJ1-1|TRBV19
CASSDRGNTEAFF
TGTGCCAGTAGCGACAGGGGGAACACTGAAGCTTTCTTT
>14|once|TRBD2|TRBJ2-7|TRBV7-3
CASSIGRAPYEQYF
TGTGCCAGCAGCATCGGGAGGGCCCCCTACGAGCAGTACTTC
>15|NA|TRBD2|TRBJ2-2|TRBV6-6
CASSYGGGVTGELFF
TGTGCCAGCAGTTACGGGGGAGGGGTCACCGGGGAGCTGTTTTTT
>16|NA|TRBD2|TRBJ2-5|TRBV19
CASSISTSGRAETQYF
TGTGCCAGTAGTATTTCTACTAGCGGGAGGGCAGAGACCCAGTACTTC
>15|NA|NA|TRBJ1-4|TRBV28
CASRSEGKTNEKLFF
TGTGCCAGCAGGTCTGAGGGCAAAACAAATGAAAAACTGTTTTTT
>14|NA|NA|TRBJ1-5|TRBV28
CASSLSHQGRPQHF
TGTGCCAGCAGTTTATCCCATCAGGGTAGGCCCCAGCATTTT
>16|NA|TRBD2|TRBJ2-3|TRBV6-5
CASSYSISGSTDTQYF
TGTGCCAGCAGTTACTCGATTAGCGGGAGCACAGATACGCAGTATTTT
>13|NA|NA|TRBJ2-5|TRBV15
CATSSGNQETQYF
TGTGCCACCAGCAGTGGCAACCAAGAGACCCAGTACTTC
>15|NA|TRBD1|TRBJ2-7|TRBV7-9
CASSSPGQGTYEQYF
TGTGCCAGCAGTTCGCCGGGACAGGGAACCTACGAGCAGTACTTC
>12|once|NA|TRBJ2-5|TRBV5-1
CASRQGEETQYF
TGCGCCAGCAGGCAAGGAGAAGAGACCCAGTACTTC
>13|NA|NA|TRBJ1-2|TRBV29-1
CSVGEKSNYGYTF
TGCAGCGTTGGTGAGAAGTCTAACTATGGCTACACCTTC
>15|NA|NA|TRBJ2-7|TRBV14
CASSQTGSPSYEQYF
TGTGCCAGCAGCCAAACGGGGTCCCCCTCCTACGAGCAGTACTTC
>14|NA|TRBD1|TRBJ1-4|TRBV2
CASLRTGSGEKLFF
TGTGCCAGCTTAAGGACAGGGAGTGGGGAAAAACTGTTTTTT
>17|NA|TRBD2|TRBJ2-7|TRBV10-2
CASSDLGTSGRVYEQYF
TGCGCCAGCAGTGACCTTGGGACTAGCGGGAGAGTCTACGAGCAGTACTTC
>15|NA|TRBD1|TRBJ2-1|TRBV6-1
CASRPPGQGFNEQFF
TGTGCCAGCAGGCCTCCGGGACAGGGGTTCAATGAGCAGTTCTTC
>15|NA|NA|TRBJ2-3|TRBV27
CASSLRSISTDTQYF
TGTGCCAGCAGTTTACGATCGATCAGCACAGATACGCAGTATTTT
>15|NA|NA|TRBJ1-4|TRBV4-1
CASSQVGVRGEKLFF
TGCGCCAGCAGCCAAGTGGGGGTTCGGGGTGAAAAACTGTTTTTT
>15|NA|NA|TRBJ1-1|TRBV6-5
CASSYRGLRVTEAFF
TGTGCCAGCAGTTATAGGGGCTTGCGGGTCACTGAAGCTTTCTTT